These T cell receptor beta chains were read from a single sample in a study of T cell repertoires in cytomegalovirus infection. Each CDR3 protein gets one entry after TCRdb re-called the reads with MiXCR. The sample holds fewer than 850,000 distinct CDR3 sequences, about 29% seen once. These receptors have no known antigen. The material sequenced was cultured CD8+ T cells from PBMCs, taken from culture after CMV antigen stimulation. These receptors all stem from a human donor in good health (CMV status not recorded). Some clones in this sample may be carry-over from other donors' samples. CDR3s include the opening cysteine and the closing phenylalanine or tryptophan. The D gene is left open where the match is weak. Only part of the rows carry a size: once, few, many, or a class if the clone is expanded.

clone_size j_call v_call d_call cdr3_aa cdr3_nt
once TRBJ1-2 TRBV20-1 NA CSAIAGQFYGYTF TGCAGTGCTATAGCGGGGCAGTTCTATGGCTACACCTTC
NA TRBJ2-7 TRBV6-1 TRBD1 CASSYPGQTYEQYF TGTGCCAGCAGTTACCCGGGACAGACCTACGAGCAGTACTTC
NA TRBJ1-1 TRBV2 NA CASVSGDRNTEAFF TGTGCCAGCGTTTCGGGGGATCGGAACACTGAAGCTTTCTTT
NA TRBJ2-1 TRBV20-1 NA CSAPRGATKQFF TGCAGTGCTCCTAGGGGGGCAACTAAGCAGTTCTTC
many TRBJ1-1 TRBV11-2 TRBD1 CASSSGQGQGTEAFF TGTGCCAGCAGCTCCGGACAGGGGCAAGGCACTGAAGCTTTCTTT
NA TRBJ2-1 TRBV2 TRBD1 CASSPGQGHNEQFF TGTGCCAGCAGCCCGGGACAGGGACACAATGAGCAGTTCTTC
few TRBJ2-1 TRBV6-1 NA CASNPGGRSSYNEQFF TGTGCCAGCAACCCCGGGGGGCGGAGCTCCTACAATGAGCAGTTCTTC
NA TRBJ1-6 TRBV7-6 TRBD1 CASSSEGQSNSPLHF TGTGCCAGCAGCTCGGAGGGACAGAGTAATTCACCCCTCCACTTT
few TRBJ2-3 TRBV7-9 NA CASSLGARSTDTQYF TGTGCCAGCAGCTTAGGGGCCAGAAGCACAGATACGCAGTATTTT
NA TRBJ2-7 TRBV9 TRBD2 CASSLGLAGGPYEQYF TGTGCCAGCAGCCTGGGACTAGCGGGGGGTCCCTACGAGCAGTACTTC
many TRBJ1-1 TRBV7-9 TRBD1 CASSPEDRATFF TGTGCCAGCAGCCCCGAGGACAGGGCTACTTTCTTT
NA TRBJ2-1 TRBV7-9 NA CASSSIDEQFF TGTGCCAGCAGCTCTATCGATGAGCAGTTCTTC
NA TRBJ2-1 TRBV12-3/TRBV12-4 NA CASNFPGDEQFF TGTGCCAGCAACTTCCCTGGGGATGAGCAGTTCTTC
NA TRBJ2-5 TRBV12-3/TRBV12-4 NA CASSPTGAEETQYF TGTGCCAGCAGTCCCACGGGCGCCGAAGAGACCCAGTACTTC
once TRBJ2-2 TRBV24-1 NA CATRKPYRASAGELFF TGTGCCACCAGGAAACCATACAGGGCTTCTGCCGGGGAGCTGTTTTTT
few TRBJ2-2 TRBV7-3 NA CASSLSREDTGELFF TGTGCCAGCAGCCTTAGCAGGGAAGACACCGGGGAGCTGTTTTTT
many TRBJ2-1 TRBV18 TRBD2 CASSSNLAGGPNEQFF TGTGCCAGCTCATCAAATCTAGCGGGGGGGCCCAATGAGCAGTTCTTC
many TRBJ1-2 TRBV7-2 NA CASSLDGGYTF TGTGCCAGCAGCTTAGATGGGGGCTACACCTTC
NA TRBJ1-2 TRBV4-1 NA CASSQERESGNGYTF TGCGCCAGCAGCCAAGAGAGAGAGTCGGGGAATGGCTACACCTTC
NA TRBJ1-2 TRBV6-6 TRBD1 CASIGTGEDYGYTF TGTGCCAGCATTGGGACAGGGGAGGACTATGGCTACACCTTC
few TRBJ2-5 TRBV6-8 TRBD2 CASSRDWGGETQYF TGTGCCAGCAGTCGGGACTGGGGGGGAGAGACCCAGTACTTC
few TRBJ1-2 TRBV7-9 NA CASSLVGRGGRGDGYTF TGTGCCAGCAGCTTAGTTGGAAGGGGCGGCAGGGGAGATGGCTACACCTTC
NA TRBJ2-3 TRBV29-1 TRBD2 CSVEGGTDTDTQYF TGCAGCGTTGAGGGGGGGACCGACACAGATACGCAGTATTTT
few TRBJ2-7 TRBV6-5 NA CASRGQEQYF TGTGCCAGCAGAGGACAAGAGCAGTACTTC
many TRBJ2-3 TRBV7-2 NA CASSSFDVLGQSTDTQYF TGTGCCAGCAGCAGCTTCGATGTTTTGGGCCAGTCCACAGATACGCAGTATTTT
once TRBJ2-7 TRBV20-1 NA CSAEGSPYEQYF TGCAGTGCGGAGGGCAGTCCCTACGAGCAGTACTTC
NA TRBJ1-2 TRBV3-1 TRBD1 CASSLRDRELYYGYTF TGTGCCAGCAGCCTCCGGGACAGGGAACTCTACTATGGCTACACCTTC
NA TRBJ1-2 TRBV5-4 NA CASSLESPILYGYTF TGTGCCAGCAGCTTGGAAAGCCCAATCCTTTATGGCTACACCTTC
NA TRBJ2-2 TRBV6-6 NA CASSYRDRAYVAGVHGELFF TGTGCCAGCAGTTACCGGGACAGGGCGTACGTAGCGGGGGTACACGGGGAGCTGTTTTTT
NA TRBJ2-3 TRBV19 NA CASNGRGRDTQYF TGTGCCAGTAACGGCCGGGGGAGAGATACGCAGTATTTT
few TRBJ1-6 TRBV4-1 NA CASSQGRGITYNSPLHF TGCGCCAGCAGCCAAGGCAGGGGAATAACCTATAATTCACCCCTCCACTTT
NA TRBJ2-3 TRBV7-6 TRBD2 CASSVDLGTSVTDTQYF TGTGCCAGCAGCGTCGATCTAGGGACTAGCGTAACAGATACGCAGTATTTT
NA TRBJ2-5 TRBV12-3/TRBV12-4 NA CASAGGTQYF TGTGCCAGCGCTGGGGGGACCCAGTACTTC
NA TRBJ2-7 TRBV2 NA CASGGGREQYF TGTGCCAGCGGGGGGGGGCGCGAGCAGTACTTC
NA TRBJ2-6 TRBV2 NA CARLSTTVRANVLTF TGTGCCAGACTTTCTACAACTGTAAGAGCCAACGTCCTGACTTTC
NA TRBJ2-3 TRBV9 NA CASSVTAGRASTDTQYF TGTGCCAGCAGCGTCACCGCGGGCAGGGCTAGCACAGATACGCAGTATTTT
NA TRBJ2-7 TRBV5-1 NA CASSQDSYSYEQYF TGCGCCAGCAGTCAGGACAGTTACTCCTACGAGCAGTACTTC
NA TRBJ2-1 TRBV24-1 TRBD2 CATSDSQGLAGDNEQFF TGTGCCACCAGTGATTCCCAGGGACTAGCGGGGGACAATGAGCAGTTCTTC
NA TRBJ2-3 TRBV4-2 NA CACSPGEFNPDTQYF TGTGCCTGCAGCCCGGGGGAATTCAACCCAGATACGCAGTATTTT
NA TRBJ1-5 TRBV7-2 NA CASSLVMDSNQPQHF TGTGCCAGCAGCTTAGTTATGGATAGCAATCAGCCCCAGCATTTT
NA TRBJ1-2 TRBV6-6 TRBD1 CASSDPRDRDYGYTF TGTGCCAGCAGTGACCCCCGGGACAGGGACTATGGCTACACCTTC
NA TRBJ2-3 TRBV10-3 TRBD2 CAIRQLSGGVTDTQYF TGTGCCATCAGGCAACTCAGCGGGGGGGTCACAGATACGCAGTATTTT
NA TRBJ2-5 TRBV6-1 NA CALRRNDQETQYF TGTGCCCTGAGAAGGAATGACCAAGAGACCCAGTACTTC
few TRBJ1-3 TRBV7-8 TRBD1 CASSTRGQGDGNTIYF TGTGCCAGCAGCACACGGGGACAGGGCGATGGAAACACCATATATTTT
many TRBJ2-5 TRBV27 NA CASSFAGALQETQYF TGTGCCAGCAGTTTTGCGGGGGCGCTCCAAGAGACCCAGTACTTC
NA TRBJ2-1 TRBV7-8 NA CASNTIKTGGYEQFF TGTGCCAGCAACACAATTAAAACAGGTGGCTATGAGCAGTTCTTC
many TRBJ1-5 TRBV12-3/TRBV12-4 TRBD1 CASSWSGDNRGQPQHF TGTGCCAGCAGTTGGAGCGGGGACAACAGGGGTCAGCCCCAGCATTTT
few TRBJ1-5 TRBV6-6 NA CASSYSSGPQHF TGTGCCAGCAGTTACTCGAGTGGACCCCAGCATTTT
few TRBJ2-1 TRBV5-4 TRBD1 CASSFGTGDYNEQFF TGTGCCAGCAGCTTCGGGACAGGGGATTACAATGAGCAGTTCTTC
few TRBJ1-2 TRBV27 TRBD1 CASSLSTGTNYGYTF TGTGCCAGCAGTTTATCGACAGGGACTAACTATGGCTACACCTTC